The 27 T cell receptor beta chains given below trace back to one sample, sequenced in a study of lymphopenia after photon versus proton radiotherapy. Profiled with immunoSEQ multiplex PCR; TCRdb holds only in-frame clones, not every one. This sample yields about 50,000 clones, of which under 95% are seen a single time; about a sixth belongs to the top ten. The sequencing used peripheral blood, collected from a patient treated with photon-based radiotherapy. The receptors derive from a woman aged 35 to 49 with cholangiocarcinoma.

Concerning this clone itself: The junction does not match germline at one end; this may be a read error. This chain links TRBV7-7 with TRBJ2-7; a weak D match, TRBD1 (6 bases). Looked up from germline, CDR1 is SSHAT and CDR2 is FNYEAQ (reference sequence). This CDR3 region has 13 residues. Here the CDR3 DNA reads TGTGCTAGCAGCGACTCAGGGGACGGTGAGCAGTACTTC. It codes for CASSDSGDGEQYF.

V and J are TRBV14 and TRBJ2-5; D gene uncertain. Trimming took 1 base from V and 5 from J, leaving 5 bases between them. CDR1 and CDR2 (germline): SGHDN, FVKESK. This CDR3 is built from 12 residues. The CDR3 loop reads CASSQVRETQYF. The CDR3 DNA follows: TGTGCCAGCAGCCAAGTACGGGAGACCCAGTACTTC.

This rearrangement joins TRBV5-4 to TRBJ1-2; TRBD1 aligns across 11 bases. CDR3 length equals 16 residues. Germline loops: CDR1 SGHNT, CDR2 YYREEE (reference sequence). Unmatched junction bases numbered 7, after V lost 3 bases and J lost 3 bases. The CDR3 region is CASSSYPGQGDYGYTF. DNA for the CDR3: TGTGCCAGCAGCTCATACCCGGGACAGGGGGACTATGGCTACACCTTC.

The chain recombines TRBV27 with TRBJ2-1; D not resolved. V lost 4 bases and J lost 2, with 9 bases in between. The CDR3 covers 14 residues. Germline V gene data show CDR1 as MNHEY and CDR2 as SMNVEV (reference sequence). The CDR3, as DNA: TGTGCCAGCAGTTATGGGCTCCCCTACAATGAGCAGTTCTTC. Protein: CASSYGLPYNEQFF.

This clone was detected once. The chain is built from TRBV7-9 and TRBJ2-1; D is unclear. Trimming shortened V by 4 bases and J by 5 bases, and 12 bases separated the two germline ends. The CDR3 runs to 14 residues. The germline gives CDR1 SEHNR, CDR2 FQNEAQ (reference sequence). CDR3 coding DNA: TGTGCCAGCAGCTCTCCTGACGAACACAATGAGCAGTTCTTC. Protein product: CASSSPDEHNEQFF.

V is TRBV21-1 and J is TRBJ2-7; the table's D gene call, TRBD1, was not cross checked with the DNA. TRBV21-1 is shown as a pseudogene. The CDR3 is 17 residues long. The CDR3 nucleotides read TGTGCCAGCAGCAGCACCGCCCCGGGGACAGCCTCCTACGAGCAGTACTTC. Protein sequence: CASSSTAPGTASYEQYF.

The chain employs TRBV6-1 and TRBJ2-1; D is ambiguous. The CDR3 loop spans 14 amino acids. V lost 4 bases and J 0 bases, leaving 7 bases between the germline ends. Per the germline V gene, CDR1 is MNHNS and CDR2 is SASEGT. In DNA, the CDR3 is TGTGCCAGCAGTGGCCCTAGCTCCTACAATGAGCAGTTCTTC. As protein: CASSGPSSYNEQFF.

The rearrangement uses TRBV7-2 and TRBJ1-2; 10 bases map to TRBD1. The CDR3 length is 15 residues. CDR1 SGHTA and CDR2 FQGNSA come from the germline V gene. J gave up 6 bases and V 0 bases, and 4 bases lay outside the gene matches. CDR3 loop: CASSLAPTGGNGYTF. CDR3 bases: TGTGCCAGCAGCTTAGCCCCGACAGGGGGCAATGGCTACACCTTC.

The chain employs TRBV18 and TRBJ1-3, with D uncertain. The length of the CDR3 is 16 residues. V was trimmed by 2 bases and J by 0 bases, leaving 11 bases between them. Germline V gene lookup returns CDR1 KGHSH and CDR2 LQKENI. The CDR3 nucleotides are TGTGCCAGCTCACCAACAGCAATTCGCTCTGGAAACACCATATATTTT. It yields the protein CASSPTAIRSGNTIYF.

The genes are TRBV5-6 and TRBJ1-4; no clear D gene. V lost 4 bases, J lost 4 bases, and 5 bases lay in between. This CDR3 spans 12 amino acids. Germline lookup yields CDR1 SGHDT and CDR2 YYEEEE. The CDR3 spells CASSLLNEKLFF. DNA of the CDR3: TGTGCCAGCAGCCTACTTAATGAAAAACTGTTTTTT.

The genes are TRBV9 and TRBJ2-3; TRBD2 agrees at 10 bases. The V gene end was trimmed by 3 bases and the J gene end by 6 bases; junction bases not matched to a gene: 4. The CDR3 spans 14 residues. Per germline, CDR1 SGDLS and CDR2 YYNGEE. As DNA, the CDR3 is TGTGCCAGCAGCGCTAGCGGGGGCCGGGATACGCAGTATTTT. It is translated as CASSASGGRDTQYF.

The V and J genes are TRBV7-2 and TRBJ1-2; D gene uncertain. This CDR3 has 13 residues. The germline gives CDR1 SGHTA, CDR2 FQGNSA. V was shortened by 1 base and J by 8 bases, with 11 bases between the two germline ends. The CDR3 reads CASSLVRAEGYTF. In nucleotides, the CDR3 is TGTGCCAGCAGCTTAGTGAGGGCGGAGGGCTACACCTTC.

This clone was counted only a few times. The chain links TRBV13 to TRBJ1-3; TRBD1 is a possible D gene (6 bases). The CDR3 runs 15 residues. V lost 3 bases to trimming and J lost 4 bases, with 13 bases between them. CDR1 PRHDT and CDR2 FYEKMQ come from the germline V gene (reference sequence). The CDR3 sequence: CASSFGAGVGNTIYF. CDR3 nucleotides: TGTGCCAGCAGCTTCGGGGCAGGGGTCGGAAACACCATATATTTT.

DNA for the CDR3: TGCGCCAGCAGCCAAGATCATAGCGGGAGGGCCCACGAGCAGTACTTC. This gives the protein CASSQDHSGRAHEQYF. The gene calls are TRBV4-3 and TRBJ2-7, with TRBD2 matching over 11 bases. Germline loops: CDR1 LGHNA, CDR2 YSLEER. Germline trimming cut 0 bases from V and 5 bases from J; bases unmatched to any gene: 6. The length of the CDR3 is 16 residues.

V gene TRBV15 combines with J gene TRBJ1-1; 8 bases line up with TRBD1. Germline V CDR1 and CDR2: LNHNV, YYDKDF (reference sequence). Trimming at V came to 5 bases and at J to 3 bases, leaving 2 bases not matched to a gene. This CDR3 has 13 residues. The CDR3: CATSAGGYTEAFF. For the CDR3, the DNA is TGTGCCACCAGCGCAGGGGGCTACACTGAAGCTTTCTTT.

This clone has only one observation. The chain combines TRBV7-2 with TRBJ1-1; 9 bases fit TRBD1. The J segment lost 0 bases and the V segment lost 1 base, leaving 6 bases of the junction unmatched. The CDR3 consists of 17 residues. CDR1 is SGHTA, CDR2 FQGNSA, per germline. As DNA, the CDR3 is TGTGCCAGCAGCTTAGTGGGACAGGGCTTCATGAACACTGAAGCTTTCTTT. Translated: CASSLVGQGFMNTEAFF.

The genes are TRBV6-1 and TRBJ2-7; 7 bases align to TRBD1. This CDR3 spans 13 amino acids. Germline-derived CDR1 and CDR2 are MNHNS and SASEGT. V was clipped by 6 bases and J by 6 bases; unmatched bases: 8. CDR3 nucleotide sequence: TGTGCCAGCAGATCTTCACAGGGGAGCGAGCAGTACTTC. Translation gives CASRSSQGSEQYF.

A word on this clone: Different DNA sequences within this sample yield the same CDR3. The chain couples TRBV18 to TRBJ1-3; D uncertain. V was clipped by 2 bases and J by 4 bases, with 3 bases between them. The CDR3 sequence is 12 residues long. CDR1 KGHSH and CDR2 LQKENI come from the germline V gene. CDR3 in amino acids: CASSPEGNTIYF. As DNA, the CDR3 is TGTGCCAGCTCACCAGAAGGAAACACCATATATTTT.

V usage is TRBV30 and J usage is TRBJ2-1, with D perhaps matching TRBD1 (6 bases). Germline values: CDR1 GTSNPN, CDR2 SVGIG (reference sequence). This CDR3 region has 15 residues. V shed 2 bases and J shed 7 bases, with 18 bases lying between them. CDR3 protein: CAWSLRAAQGNEQFF. The CDR3 bases are TGTGCCTGGAGTTTAAGGGCAGCCCAGGGGAATGAGCAGTTCTTC.

The J gene is TRBJ2-7, the V gene TRBV7-8; weak D call: TRBD2 (6 bases). This CDR3 has 14 amino acids. The germline gives CDR1 SGHVS, CDR2 FQNEAQ. V lost 7 bases, J lost 7 bases, and 20 bases lay in between. In DNA form, the CDR3 reads TGTGCCAGCACCAAGGCGGGGATCCCGCGGGAGCAGTACTTC. This gives the protein CASTKAGIPREQYF.

V is TRBV7-2 and J is TRBJ2-7; 8 bases align to TRBD2. The CDR3 consists of 16 residues. Trimming at V came to 5 bases and at J to 2 bases, leaving 11 bases not matched to a gene. CDR1 is SGHTA, CDR2 FQGNSA, per germline. DNA of the CDR3: TGTGCCAGCAGCGTGGTCGGCGGGAGGCCCGCCTACGAGCAGTACTTC. Its translation: CASSVVGGRPAYEQYF.

This sequence joins TRBV19 and TRBJ2-3; TRBD1 might be the D (5 bases). CDR1 is LNHDA, CDR2 SQIVND, per germline (reference sequence). This CDR3 region has 13 residues. V lost 4 bases to trimming and J lost 9 bases, with 14 bases between them. The CDR3 DNA is TGTGCCAGTAGTACTACTGACAGTAGGACGCAGTATTTT. It codes for CASSTTDSRTQYF.

With regard to this clone: The sample holds other DNA sequences that translate to the same CDR3. The V gene is TRBV18, the J gene TRBJ1-5, with 9 bases that match TRBD1. The CDR3 runs to 15 residues. CDR1 and CDR2 from the germline V gene are KGHSH and LQKENI. With V trimmed by 6 bases and J by 0 bases, 3 bases remained unmatched. CDR3 sequence: CASSRTGDSNQPQHF. The CDR3 DNA sequence: TGTGCCAGCTCTCGGACAGGGGATAGCAATCAGCCCCAGCATTTT. Full variable domain (outside the CDR3, taken from reference TRBV18 and TRBJ1-5): NAGVMQNPRHLVRRRGQEARLRCSPMKGHSHVYWYRQLPEEGLKFMVYLQKENIIDESGMPKERFSAEFPKEGPSILRIQQVVRGDSAAYFCASSRTGDSNQPQHFGDGTRLSIL.

This chain uses TRBV6-6 with TRBJ2-5; D is perhaps TRBD2 (5 bases). This CDR3 has 12 amino acids. The ends were cut back, 2 bases at V and 6 bases at J, with 7 bases in the middle. CDR1 and CDR2 (germline): MNHNY, SVGAGI (reference sequence). This CDR3 reads CASSYPGKTQYF. DNA of the CDR3: TGTGCCAGCAGTTACCCGGGAAAGACCCAGTACTTC.

The genes are TRBV2 and TRBJ1-1, with D hard to call. V dropped 4 bases and J dropped 3 bases, with 9 bases sitting between them. CDR1 is SNHLY and CDR2 is FYNNEI in the germline V gene. The CDR3 contains 13 residues. CDR3 sequence reads: CASSARSDTEAFF. CDR3 nucleotides: TGTGCCAGCAGTGCGAGGTCGGACACTGAAGCTTTCTTT.

V gene TRBV5-1 combines with J gene TRBJ1-1; D is undetermined. The CDR3 totals 15 residues. The V gene lost 0 bases and the J gene lost 1 base, with 10 bases spanning the gap. The germline V gene encodes CDR1 SGHRS and CDR2 YFSETQ. CDR3 DNA sequence: TGCGCCAGCAGCTTGGACGGATCTAAGAACACTGAAGCTTTCTTT. As protein: CASSLDGSKNTEAFF.

The V call is TRBV6-5, the J call TRBJ1-2; possibly TRBD1 for D (6 bases). V lost 5 bases and J lost 6, with 19 bases in between. CDR3 length: 15 residues. The V gene's germline CDR1 is MNHEY and CDR2 SVGAGI. CDR3 bases: TGTGCCAGCAGTCGACAGGTTGGGTTGGTAGATGGCTACACCTTC. As protein: CASSRQVGLVDGYTF.